These T cell receptor beta chains were read from a single sample in a study of blood T cell repertoires in COVID-19. TCRdb's table, derived via immunoSEQ multiplex PCR, lists solely in-frame clones and lacks some. The sample records 85,000 to 95,000 clones, roughly 88% being singletons. Sequencing input: peripheral blood. The receptors derive from a man aged 55-75 years with acute or convalescent COVID-19. The CDR3 runs from the conserved cysteine through the conserved F or W. A D gene is named only where the DNA matches it firmly. Expanded clones get a size class; other rows say once, few or many, or leave the size out.

CDR3 length: 16
V gene: TRBV24-1
J gene: TRBJ2-1
D gene: TRBD1
clone size: -
CDR3 protein: CATSDVQGAFHNEQFF
CDR3 DNA: TGTGCCACCAGTGACGTACAGGGGGCGTTTCACAATGAGCAGTTCTTC

CDR3 length: 14
V gene: TRBV7-9
J gene: TRBJ2-7
D gene: -
clone size: -
CDR3 protein: CASSPGQYHYEQYF
CDR3 DNA: TGTGCCAGCAGCCCGGGACAATATCACTACGAGCAGTACTTC

CDR3 length: 17
V gene: TRBV27
J gene: TRBJ2-7
D gene: TRBD1
clone size: -
CDR3 protein: CASRPGQGVMRSREQYF
CDR3 DNA: TGTGCCAGCAGACCTGGACAGGGGGTAATGCGATCACGGGAGCAGTACTTC

CDR3 length: 14
V gene: TRBV10-3
J gene: TRBJ2-7
D gene: TRBD1
clone size: -
CDR3 protein: CAISPGQGLYEQYF
CDR3 DNA: TGTGCCATCAGCCCTGGACAGGGCCTTTACGAGCAGTACTTC

CDR3 length: 15
V gene: TRBV6-5
J gene: TRBJ2-5
D gene: -
clone size: -
CDR3 protein: CASRPDPPRQETQYF
CDR3 DNA: TGTGCCAGCAGACCAGACCCCCCGAGGCAAGAGACCCAGTACTTC

CDR3 length: 15
V gene: TRBV5-1
J gene: TRBJ2-3
D gene: -
clone size: -
CDR3 protein: CASSMNLQGTDTQYF
CDR3 DNA: TGCGCCAGCAGCATGAACCTACAGGGCACAGATACGCAGTATTTT

CDR3 length: 12
V gene: TRBV10-3
J gene: TRBJ2-2
D gene: TRBD2
clone size: once
CDR3 protein: CAAGGPTGELFF
CDR3 DNA: TGTGCCGCGGGGGGACCCACCGGGGAGCTGTTTTTT

CDR3 length: 13
V gene: TRBV2
J gene: TRBJ1-2
D gene: -
clone size: -
CDR3 protein: CASSERRDYGYTF
CDR3 DNA: TGTGCCAGCAGTGAACGGAGGGACTATGGCTACACCTTC

CDR3 length: 15
V gene: TRBV5-1
J gene: TRBJ1-2
D gene: -
clone size: -
CDR3 protein: CASRATPGQIYGYTF
CDR3 DNA: TGCGCCAGCAGGGCGACCCCGGGACAAATCTATGGCTACACCTTC

CDR3 length: 15
V gene: TRBV19
J gene: TRBJ1-6
D gene: TRBD1
clone size: -
CDR3 protein: CASSIDEGASSPLHF
CDR3 DNA: TGTGCCAGTAGTATAGATGAGGGGGCGAGTTCACCCCTCCACTTT

CDR3 length: 18
V gene: TRBV15
J gene: TRBJ1-4
D gene: TRBD1
clone size: -
CDR3 protein: CATSTDLRGHATNEKLFF
CDR3 DNA: TGTGCCACCAGCACCGACCTGAGGGGGCATGCAACTAATGAAAAACTGTTTTTT

CDR3 length: 15
V gene: TRBV10-3
J gene: TRBJ2-2
D gene: TRBD1
clone size: -
CDR3 protein: CAIGEGTGGPGELFF
CDR3 DNA: TGTGCCATCGGAGAGGGGACAGGGGGTCCCGGGGAGCTGTTTTTT

CDR3 length: 18
V gene: TRBV5-6
J gene: TRBJ1-3
D gene: TRBD1
clone size: -
CDR3 protein: CASSLGGWTGGSGNTIYF
CDR3 DNA: TGTGCCAGCAGCTTGGGTGGATGGACAGGGGGCTCTGGAAACACCATATATTTT

CDR3 length: 17
V gene: TRBV21-1
J gene: TRBJ1-2
D gene: -
clone size: -
CDR3 protein: CASSPPTEGDRVKGYTF
CDR3 DNA: TGTGCCAGCAGCCCACCGACAGAGGGGGACAGGGTAAAGGGCTACACCTTC

CDR3 length: 16
V gene: TRBV5-6
J gene: TRBJ2-7
D gene: TRBD2
clone size: once
CDR3 protein: CASSPGRGRHTYEQYF
CDR3 DNA: TGTGCCAGCAGCCCCGGGAGGGGCCGACACACCTACGAGCAGTACTTC

CDR3 length: 17
V gene: TRBV27
J gene: TRBJ1-5
D gene: TRBD1
clone size: -
CDR3 protein: CASRQGTDYYSNQPQHF
CDR3 DNA: TGTGCCAGCAGACAAGGGACAGATTATTATAGCAATCAGCCCCAGCATTTT

CDR3 length: 16
V gene: TRBV18
J gene: TRBJ2-5
D gene: TRBD1
clone size: -
CDR3 protein: CASSPVGRGRQETQYF
CDR3 DNA: TGTGCCAGCTCACCAGTAGGCAGGGGGCGTCAAGAGACCCAGTACTTC